Shown below are 19 T cell receptor beta chains from a single sample sequenced in a study of shared clonotypes between healthy human individuals. Libraries were prepared by immunoSEQ multiplex PCR; TCRdb keeps only in-frame clonotypes and omits some of them. The sample has 550,000 to 800,000 clones; less than 95% are singletons. Sample: memory CD8+ T cells from PBMCs. Noted subset: CD45RO+ cells pooled with CCR7-negative TemRA cells. These receptor sequences come from a man between 18 and 29 years old in good health. Some clones in this sample may be carry-over from other donors' samples.

This sequence joins TRBV13 and TRBJ2-1, with 11 bases identical to TRBD2. The V gene end was trimmed by 1 base and the J gene end by 9 bases; junction bases not matched to a gene: 5. The germline V gene encodes CDR1 PRHDT and CDR2 FYEKMQ (reference sequence). This CDR3 region has 15 residues. CDR3 sequence: CASSLVSGRAGEQFF. The DNA for the CDR3 is TGTGCCAGCAGCTTAGTTAGCGGGAGGGCCGGTGAGCAGTTCTTC.

The rearrangement links TRBV30 to TRBJ2-2; D not resolved. The CDR3 spans 14 residues. V lost 4 bases and J lost 4, with 13 bases in between. CDR1 GTSNPN and CDR2 SVGIG come from the germline V gene (reference sequence). CDR3: CAWNPVATTGELFF. CDR3 bases: TGTGCCTGGAACCCCGTGGCGACCACCGGGGAGCTGTTTTTT.

The chain joins TRBV11-2 to TRBJ2-1, with D uncertain. The CDR3 loop spans 14 amino acids. The germline V gene encodes CDR1 SGHAT and CDR2 FQNNGV. Between the trimmed V and J ends, which lost 3 bases and 0 bases, there was a span of 6 bases. In DNA form, the CDR3 reads TGTGCCAGCAGCTTTGCGCTCTCCTACAATGAGCAGTTCTTC. Its translation is CASSFALSYNEQFF.

A note on this clone: Additional DNA sequences in this sample encode the identical CDR3. The V and J genes are TRBV9 and TRBJ1-1; D not resolved. Trimming shortened V by 0 bases and J by 1 base, and 1 base separated the two germline ends. CDR3 length: 12 amino acids. Germline V gene lookup returns CDR1 SGDLS and CDR2 YYNGEE. The CDR3 region has the DNA TGTGCCAGCAGCGTAGCGAACACTGAAGCTTTCTTT. It is translated as CASSVANTEAFF.

This chain links TRBV6-5 with TRBJ2-7; maybe TRBD1 (6 bases). Per germline, CDR1 MNHEY and CDR2 SVGAGI. The CDR3 is 13 amino acids. V gave up 6 bases and J gave up 1 base, with 10 bases separating them. The CDR3, as DNA: TGTGCCAGCAGCCACAGGGTTTCCTACGAGCAGTACTTC. This translates into CASSHRVSYEQYF.

This clone was seen just once. V usage is TRBV7-6 and J usage is TRBJ2-3; TRBD2 might be the D (6 bases). Germline CDR1 and CDR2: SGHVS and FNYEAQ. This CDR3 comprises 16 residues. Trimming took 3 bases from V and 4 from J, leaving 17 bases between them. The CDR3 here is CASSLYMEGPPDTQYF. CDR3 nucleotides: TGTGCCAGCAGCTTGTACATGGAGGGCCCCCCAGATACGCAGTATTTT. Full variable domain (missing parts from reference TRBV7-6 and TRBJ2-3): GAGVSQSPRYKVTKRGQDVALRCDPISGHVSLYWYRQALGQGPEFLTYFNYEAQQDKSGLPNDRFSAERPEGSISTLTIQRTEQRDSAMYRCASSLYMEGPPDTQYFGPGTRLTVL.

This clone was detected many times. The chain has TRBV6-1 and TRBJ2-5, with D possibly TRBD2 on 6 matching bases. Germline CDR1 reads MNHNS; CDR2 reads SASEGT. V was trimmed by 6 bases and J by 2 bases, leaving 16 bases between them. The CDR3 is made up of 15 amino acids. CDR3 in amino acids: CASSLDTSRQETQYF. In DNA, the CDR3 is TGTGCCAGCAGCCTTGATACTAGCAGACAAGAGACCCAGTACTTC.

J is TRBJ1-5 and V is TRBV28; unclear D gene. The V end was cut by 2 bases, the J end by 7 bases, with 12 bases between. Germline values: CDR1 MDHEN, CDR2 SYDVKM. The CDR3 spans 14 residues. In DNA form, the CDR3 reads TGTGCCAGCAGTTTAGGGCAGACAAGCCAGCCCCAGCATTTT. This gives the protein CASSLGQTSQPQHF.

This clone appeared once. V and J are TRBV5-5 and TRBJ1-2; D is ambiguous. V was clipped by 0 bases and J by 7 bases, with 7 bases between them. CDR1 is SGHKS, CDR2 YYEKEE, per germline (reference sequence). The CDR3 contains 12 residues. CDR3 region: CASSLAHGGYTF. DNA for the CDR3: TGTGCCAGCAGCTTGGCTCATGGTGGCTACACCTTC.

V and J are TRBV5-4 and TRBJ2-1; 16 bases are shared with TRBD2. Per the germline V gene, CDR1 is SGHNT and CDR2 is YYREEE (reference sequence). CDR3 size: 15 residues. The V segment lost 5 bases and the J segment 7 bases; nucleotides outside the gene matches: 3. The CDR3 loop is CASRPGLAGGNEQFF. As DNA, the CDR3 is TGTGCCAGCAGACCGGGACTAGCGGGGGGGAATGAGCAGTTCTTC. Filled out from reference TRBV5-4 and TRBJ2-1, the complete variable domain reads ETGVTQSPTHLIKTRGQQVTLRCSSQSGHNTVSWYQQALGQGPQFIFQYYREEENGRGNFPPRFSGLQFPNYSSELNVNALELDDSALYLCASRPGLAGGNEQFFGPGTRLTVL.

The chain links TRBV5-1 to TRBJ2-7, with 10 bases identical to TRBD2. Germline CDR1 reads SGHRS; CDR2 reads YFSETQ. This CDR3 has 16 residues. The trim removed 2 bases at V and 2 bases at J, leaving 7 bases unmatched. DNA of the CDR3: TGCGCCAGCAGCTTCCCAACTAGCGGGGACCCCTACGAGCAGTACTTC. Protein sequence: CASSFPTSGDPYEQYF.

V and J are TRBV6-6 and TRBJ2-7; TRBD1 matches 8 bases. Germline loops: CDR1 MNHNY, CDR2 SVGAGI (reference sequence). This CDR3 contains 16 residues. Unmatched junction bases numbered 11, after V lost 2 bases and J lost 5 bases. The CDR3 protein is CASSYPGQGRKHEQYF. DNA for the CDR3: TGTGCCAGCAGTTACCCAGGACAGGGACGAAAGCACGAGCAGTACTTC.

The chain employs TRBV27 and TRBJ2-1; D not certain. CDR1 and CDR2 from the germline V gene are MNHEY and SMNVEV (reference sequence). This CDR3 contains 13 residues. V lost 4 bases and J 3 bases, leaving 7 bases between the germline ends. The CDR3: CASSSTGYNEQFF. The CDR3 DNA reads TGTGCCAGCAGTTCGACTGGCTACAATGAGCAGTTCTTC.

The V call is TRBV6-4, the J call TRBJ2-3, with D possibly being TRBD1 (6 bases). In germline, CDR1 is MRHNA, CDR2 SNTAGT. This CDR3 is built from 16 residues. Deletions cut 3 bases from V and 1 base from J, with 14 bases between. The CDR3 region has the DNA TGTGCCAGCAGTGAGGTACCGGGACACCGCACAGATACGCAGTATTTT. This translates into CASSEVPGHRTDTQYF.

This clone was observed a single time. The CDR3 spells CASSSTGGVTEAFF. In DNA, the CDR3 is TGTGCCAGCAGTTCGACAGGGGGTGTCACTGAAGCTTTCTTT. The rearrangement uses TRBV27 and TRBJ1-1, with 9 nucleotides matching TRBD1. Unmatched junction bases numbered 4, after V lost 4 bases and J lost 4 bases. The germline gives CDR1 MNHEY, CDR2 SMNVEV (reference sequence). This CDR3 has 14 amino acids.

The chain is built from TRBV9 and TRBJ2-1, with D possibly matching TRBD2 (5 bases). The CDR3 consists of 15 residues. Between the trimmed V and J ends, which lost 3 bases and 4 bases, there was a span of 14 bases. Germline V gene data show CDR1 as SGDLS and CDR2 as YYNGEE. The CDR3 coding sequence is TGTGCCAGCAGCGCCGGAGGTAAATCTTACAATGAGCAGTTCTTC. Amino acids: CASSAGGKSYNEQFF.

This chain's CDR3 is CASSWGTLFSYEQYF. CDR3 DNA: TGCGCCAGCAGCTGGGGGACGTTATTCTCCTACGAGCAGTACTTC. The rearrangement uses TRBV5-1 and TRBJ2-7; either TRBD1 or TRBD2 may fit D (5 bases each). The CDR3 runs to 15 residues. Germline lookup yields CDR1 SGHRS and CDR2 YFSETQ. The ends were cut back, 3 bases at V and 0 bases at J, with 13 bases in the middle. The whole variable domain, filled in from reference TRBV5-1 and TRBJ2-7, reads KAGVTQTPRYLIKTRGQQVTLSCSPISGHRSVSWYQQTPGQGLQFLFEYFSETQRNKGNFPGRFSGRQFSNSRSEMNVSTLELGDSALYLCASSWGTLFSYEQYFGPGTRLTVT.

The chain recombines TRBV27 with TRBJ2-1; TRBD1 aligns across 9 bases. CDR3 length: 17 amino acids. Trimming at V came to 5 bases and at J to 1 base, leaving 9 bases not matched to a gene. Per the germline V gene, CDR1 is MNHEY and CDR2 is SMNVEV (reference sequence). CDR3 sequence (DNA): TGTGCCAGCAGTCTGAGGACAGGGGCGGTTTCCTACAATGAGCAGTTCTTC. The encoded protein is CASSLRTGAVSYNEQFF.

CDR3: CAISEPRETQYF. The CDR3 DNA reads as TGTGCCATCAGTGAGCCCCGGGAGACCCAGTACTTC. The chain combines TRBV10-3 with TRBJ2-5; D unresolved. The germline CDR1 and CDR2 sequences are ENHRY and SYGVKD. The CDR3 length is 12 residues. V shed 2 bases and J shed 5 bases, with 6 bases lying between them.